This passage covers 17 T cell receptor beta chains from one sample sequenced in a study of blood T cell repertoires in COVID-19. Some clones are missing from TCRdb's copy, which holds only in-frame ones; the method was immunoSEQ multiplex PCR. Of 400,000 to 450,000 clones detected, more than 80% appear once; the ten largest clones hold roughly 1.1%. Sequenced: PBMCs or T cells enriched from blood (not recorded which). These receptors were taken from a young man who had recovered from COVID-19.

This rearrangement joins TRBV27 to TRBJ2-1; TRBD2 agrees at 9 bases. J lost 3 bases, V lost 7 bases, and 7 bases had no gene match. The length of the CDR3 is 15 residues. Germline V gives CDR1 MNHEY, CDR2 SMNVEV (reference sequence). The CDR3 DNA is TGTGCCAGCAAGATGACTAGCGGAGACTACAATGAGCAGTTCTTC. This translates into CASKMTSGDYNEQFF.

The gene calls are TRBV7-9 and TRBJ1-5; the D is unclear. Trimming pared 5 bases from V and 3 bases from J, leaving 8 bases between. The CDR3 sequence is 13 residues long. Germline values: CDR1 SEHNR, CDR2 FQNEAQ (reference sequence). Written as DNA, the CDR3 is TGTGCCAGCAGCCTCCGGGACAATCAGCCCCAGCATTTT. It translates to CASSLRDNQPQHF.

The J gene is TRBJ2-1, the V gene TRBV15, with 7 nucleotides matching TRBD2. V lost 8 bases and J lost 2; bases outside the gene matches: 3. CDR1 is LNHNV and CDR2 is YYDKDF in the germline V gene (reference sequence). The CDR3 runs 13 residues. CDR3 DNA sequence: TGTGCCACCTCGGGGGGAGCCTACAATGAGCAGTTCTTC. Residues: CATSGGAYNEQFF.

This chain uses TRBV5-1 with TRBJ2-7; the match to TRBD2 covers 8 bases. Germline CDR1 and CDR2: SGHRS and YFSETQ. The CDR3 has 16 amino acids. V lost 3 bases to trimming and J lost 6 bases; unmatched junction nucleotides: 14. CDR3 region: CASSSSDPGLGSEQYF. In nucleotides, the CDR3 is TGCGCCAGCAGCTCCTCCGACCCGGGACTAGGATCCGAGCAGTACTTC.

Here the CDR3 DNA reads TGTGCCAGCAGCATTCAGGGGGCGAAAGAGACCCAGTACTTC. Translation gives CASSIQGAKETQYF. This sequence joins TRBV11-1 and TRBJ2-5; the match to TRBD1 covers 8 bases. Germline V CDR1 and CDR2: SGHAT, FQDESV (reference sequence). Germline trimming cut 5 bases from V and 3 bases from J; bases unmatched to any gene: 5. This CDR3 is 14 amino acids long.

The chain joins TRBV5-1 to TRBJ1-3; D unclear. Per the germline V gene, CDR1 is SGHRS and CDR2 is YFSETQ. The CDR3 sequence is 16 residues long. Trimming removed 4 bases at V and 0 bases at J, with 14 bases between. CDR3 region: CASSQDLLLSGNTIYF. Here the CDR3 DNA reads TGCGCCAGCAGCCAAGATCTACTTCTCTCTGGAAACACCATATATTTT. Based on the CDR3 plus reference TRBV5-1 and TRBJ1-3, the full variable domain is KAGVTQTPRYLIKTRGQQVTLSCSPISGHRSVSWYQQTPGQGLQFLFEYFSETQRNKGNFPGRFSGRQFSNSRSEMNVSTLELGDSALYLCASSQDLLLSGNTIYFGEGSWLTVV.

This chain joins TRBV11-2 and TRBJ2-1; D not resolved. Germline CDR1 and CDR2: SGHAT and FQNNGV. V lost 1 base to trimming and J lost 8 bases, with 12 bases between them. The length of the CDR3 is 14 residues. The CDR3 here is CASSLAGSFHEQFF. CDR3 in DNA: TGTGCCAGCAGCTTAGCGGGTAGCTTCCATGAGCAGTTCTTC.

The CDR3 DNA is TGTGCCAGCGCCGGGACAGGGACCTACGAGCAGTACTTC. Translation gives CASAGTGTYEQYF. This chain links TRBV11-2 with TRBJ2-7, with 9 bases matching TRBD1. The CDR3 is 13 amino acids. With 8 bases clipped from V and 2 bases from J, the junction kept 4 bases outside the gene matches. Germline V gene data show CDR1 as SGHAT and CDR2 as FQNNGV.

V gene TRBV14 combines with J gene TRBJ2-1; 9 nucleotides line up with TRBD2. The germline V gene has CDR1 SGHDN and CDR2 FVKESK. This CDR3 is 15 amino acids long. J lost 5 bases, V lost 3 bases, and 5 bases had no gene match. For the CDR3, the DNA is TGTGCCAGCAGCCAGCTAGCGGGAATGAACAATGAGCAGTTCTTC. It encodes CASSQLAGMNNEQFF.

The chain is built from TRBV3-1 (or the pseudogene TRBV3-2) and TRBJ1-4; 9 bases fit TRBD1. With 4 bases clipped from V and 8 bases from J, the junction kept 14 bases outside the gene matches. The germline gives CDR1 LGHDT, CDR2 YNNKEL (reference sequence). The CDR3 has 17 residues. The CDR3 DNA is TGTGCCAGCAGCCCTGGGACAGGGCGGGGAGGGGGAGAAAAACTGTTTTTT. It yields the protein CASSPGTGRGGGEKLFF.

The chain recombines TRBV11-2 with TRBJ2-1; no reliable D call. The CDR3 runs to 11 residues. Germline V gene sequence: CDR1 SGHAT, CDR2 FQNNGV. V lost 3 bases and J 10 bases, leaving 7 bases between the germline ends. The CDR3 spells CASSFEREQFF. CDR3 DNA sequence: TGTGCCAGCAGCTTCGAGAGGGAGCAGTTCTTC.

The chain recombines TRBV28 with TRBJ2-3, with D perhaps matching TRBD2 (6 bases). V was trimmed by 6 bases and J by 4 bases, leaving 17 bases between them. Germline lookup yields CDR1 MDHEN and CDR2 SYDVKM. The CDR3 runs 15 residues. The CDR3 nucleotides are TGTGCCAGCAGCACCCTGGCGGGGCCGGCAGATACGCAGTATTTT. It specifies CASSTLAGPADTQYF.

The CDR3 region is CASSQPGQGRNYGYTF. CDR3 coding DNA: TGTGCCAGCAGCCAACCGGGACAGGGGAGGAACTATGGCTACACCTTC. The J gene is TRBJ1-2, the V gene TRBV3-1 (or the pseudogene TRBV3-2); TRBD1 matches at 10 bases. Germline assignment: CDR1 LGHDT and CDR2 YNNKEL (reference sequence). This CDR3 contains 16 residues. Trimming removed 2 bases from V and 2 bases from J; junction bases left unmatched: 5.

The chain uses TRBV5-1 and TRBJ2-1, with D maybe TRBD1 (6 bases). CDR1 and CDR2 (germline): SGHRS, YFSETQ. This CDR3 comprises 11 residues. V gave up 6 bases and J gave up 7 bases, with 8 bases separating them. In DNA form, the CDR3 reads TGCGCCAGCACCACAGGGAATGAGCAGTTCTTC. This codes for CASTTGNEQFF. The variable domain in full, with the rest retrieved from reference TRBV5-1 and TRBJ2-1, is KAGVTQTPRYLIKTRGQQVTLSCSPISGHRSVSWYQQTPGQGLQFLFEYFSETQRNKGNFPGRFSGRQFSNSRSEMNVSTLELGDSALYLCASTTGNEQFFGPGTRLTVL.

The rearrangement links TRBV5-1 to TRBJ2-1, with a weak D call TRBD1 (5 bases). Germline CDR1 and CDR2: SGHRS and YFSETQ. The CDR3 sequence is 14 residues long. Trimming removed 2 bases at V and 10 bases at J, with 16 bases between. The CDR3 nucleotides read TGCGCCAGCAGCTTCCGACGGACATCAAAAGAGCAGTTCTTC. It yields the protein CASSFRRTSKEQFF.

V usage is TRBV28 and J usage is TRBJ2-4; TRBD1 might be the D (5 bases). The CDR3 sequence is 15 residues long. V was trimmed by 1 base and J by 6 bases, leaving 13 bases between them. Per germline, CDR1 MDHEN and CDR2 SYDVKM. The CDR3 region has the DNA TGTGCCAGCAGTTTATCGTCATTTGGGGCAAACATTCAGTACTTC. This translates into CASSLSSFGANIQYF.

The V gene is TRBV2, the J gene TRBJ1-3; D unclear. The CDR3 runs to 12 residues. V lost 8 bases and J lost 4, with 9 bases in between. Germline CDR1 and CDR2: SNHLY and FYNNEI. DNA of the CDR3: TGTGCCAGCGCATTGGGCGGAAACACCATATATTTT. Residues: CASALGGNTIYF.